These 4 T cell receptor beta chains came from one sample sequenced in a study of blood T cell repertoires in COVID-19. The protocol was immunoSEQ multiplex PCR, while the TCRdb copy is restricted to in-frame clones and leaves out a portion. The data show 220,000 or so clones, more than 65% seen once. Material for sequencing was peripheral blood. These receptors originate from a young woman who had recovered from COVID-19.

The V call is TRBV5-5, the J call TRBJ2-1; possible D gene TRBD2, 6 bases. V was cut by 0 bases and J by 6 bases, with 19 bases left in between. Germline lookup yields CDR1 SGHKS and CDR2 YYEKEE (reference sequence). The CDR3 length is 17 residues. CDR3 region: CASSLGTTRGVGNEQFF. The CDR3 nucleotides are TGTGCCAGCAGCTTGGGAACGACTCGCGGGGTTGGCAATGAGCAGTTCTTC.

The chain employs TRBV30 and TRBJ2-5; no definite D call. The CDR3 runs 15 residues. Trimming left V 1 base short and J 2 bases short, with 14 bases between. The V gene's germline CDR1 is GTSNPN and CDR2 SVGIG (reference sequence). CDR3 sequence reads: CAWSDGLFRQETQYF. The CDR3 bases are TGTGCCTGGAGTGACGGGTTGTTTAGGCAAGAGACCCAGTACTTC.

This sequence joins TRBV11-2 and TRBJ2-7; TRBD1 matches 7 bases. The CDR3 totals 15 residues. After removal of 4 bases from V and 0 bases from J, the junction contained 6 bases not matched to a gene. Germline V CDR1 and CDR2: SGHAT, FQNNGV. The CDR3 sequence: CASSSHTGASYEQYF. The CDR3 nucleotides are TGTGCCAGCAGCTCACATACAGGGGCCTCCTACGAGCAGTACTTC.

This chain joins TRBV20-1 and TRBJ1-1; TRBD1 agrees at 7 bases. In germline, CDR1 is DFQATT, CDR2 SNEGSKA (reference sequence). The length of the CDR3 is 11 residues. The V and J ends lost 5 bases and 5 bases, in that order; junction bases with no gene match: 2. CDR3 protein: CSALQGTEAFF. CDR3 sequence (DNA): TGCAGTGCTCTACAGGGGACTGAAGCTTTCTTT.